The rows below give T cell receptor beta chains drawn from one sample of a study of blood T cell repertoires in COVID-19. Method: immunoSEQ multiplex PCR; TCRdb's copy keeps in-frame clones and lacks some. Here the sample spans 50,000 to 65,000 clones, more than 70% being singletons. Sequencing was done on a sample of peripheral blood. These receptors all come from a human donor in a cohort sampled during active COVID-19. CDR3s include the opening cysteine and the closing phenylalanine or tryptophan. Each record gives: V gene, clone size, J gene, D gene, CDR3 DNA, CDR3 protein. The D gene is left open where the match is weak. Size values are once, few and many counts, or a class for expanded clones, and some rows have none.

V: TRBV19; size: .; J: TRBJ1-6; D: TRBD1; DNA: TGTGCCAGTAGTCTTCAATCCCGGGACAGGGGACCCCTCCACTTT; CDR3: CASSLQSRDRGPLHF
V: TRBV29-1; size: .; J: TRBJ1-1; D: .; DNA: TGCAGCGGGACCAGGGTAGGAAGGTCTGAAGCTTTCTTT; CDR3: CSGTRVGRSEAFF
V: TRBV6-5; size: .; J: TRBJ2-7; D: TRBD2; DNA: TGTGCCAGCACCGGCTGGGGGGGCTCCTACGAGCAGTACTTC; CDR3: CASTGWGGSYEQYF
V: TRBV27; size: .; J: TRBJ1-6; D: .; DNA: TGTGCCAGCAGTTCCCTGGGGGGTGATTCACCCCTCCACTTT; CDR3: CASSSLGGDSPLHF
V: TRBV19; size: once; J: TRBJ1-2; D: TRBD1; DNA: TGTGCCAGTACCATGACAGGGGCATATGGCTACACCTTC; CDR3: CASTMTGAYGYTF
V: TRBV7-9; size: .; J: TRBJ1-2; D: .; DNA: TGTGCCAGCACGGGAGGAGGGGAGGGAAGTTATGGCTACACCTTC; CDR3: CASTGGGEGSYGYTF
V: TRBV7-3; size: few; J: TRBJ1-2; D: .; DNA: TGTGCCAGCAGCGAGGACAGAAACTATGGCTACACCTTC; CDR3: CASSEDRNYGYTF
V: TRBV2; size: once; J: TRBJ2-7; D: .; DNA: TGTGCCAGCAGTAACCGGGAAACCTACGAGCAGTACTTC; CDR3: CASSNRETYEQYF
V: TRBV2; size: medium-sized; J: TRBJ2-4; D: TRBD1; DNA: TGTGCCAGCGGAGCCAGGGACAGGGGAAACATTCAGTACTTC; CDR3: CASGARDRGNIQYF
V: TRBV19; size: .; J: TRBJ1-5; D: TRBD1; DNA: TGTGCCAGTAGTATCTTCGGGACAGACGCTCCCCAGCATTTT; CDR3: CASSIFGTDAPQHF
V: TRBV7-2; size: .; J: TRBJ1-2; D: .; DNA: TGTGCCAGCAGCTTATCCAGAAACTATGGCTACACCTTC; CDR3: CASSLSRNYGYTF
V: TRBV13; size: .; J: TRBJ1-2; D: .; DNA: TGTGCCAGCAGCTTAGACAAGGGGGACTATGGCTACACCTTC; CDR3: CASSLDKGDYGYTF
V: TRBV5-1; size: .; J: TRBJ2-1; D: .; DNA: TGCGCCAGCAGCCGCCGGGACTCCAGCTACAATGAGCAGTTCTTC; CDR3: CASSRRDSSYNEQFF
V: TRBV3-1/TRBV3-2; size: .; J: TRBJ2-4; D: .; DNA: TGTGCCAGCAGCCAAGGGATGCCGGCGGGCCAAAACATTCAGTACTTC; CDR3: CASSQGMPAGQNIQYF
V: TRBV7-6; size: .; J: TRBJ2-1; D: TRBD1; DNA: TGTGCCAGCAGCTTTAGCGGGACAGGGGACAATGAGCAGTTCTTC; CDR3: CASSFSGTGDNEQFF
V: TRBV5-5; size: .; J: TRBJ1-2; D: TRBD1; DNA: TGTGCCAGCAGCTTAGGGACAGGGGCAATTAACTATGGCTACACCTTC; CDR3: CASSLGTGAINYGYTF
V: TRBV25-1; size: .; J: TRBJ2-5; D: .; DNA: TGTGCCAGCAGTGACTCCCCGGGGGAGACCCAGTACTTC; CDR3: CASSDSPGETQYF
V: TRBV5-6; size: .; J: TRBJ2-1; D: .; DNA: TGTGCCAGCAGCTTGGACCCAGGGATTGAGCAGTTCTTC; CDR3: CASSLDPGIEQFF
V: TRBV14; size: .; J: TRBJ1-1; D: .; DNA: TGTGCCAGCAGCCAAGAAGGGAGACGGGCTTTCTTT; CDR3: CASSQEGRRAFF
V: TRBV6-5; size: .; J: TRBJ1-5; D: .; DNA: TGTGCCAGCAGGCCTGACAGGAATCAGCCCCAGCATTTT; CDR3: CASRPDRNQPQHF
V: TRBV19; size: .; J: TRBJ2-2; D: TRBD2; DNA: TGTGCCAGTAGTGAACCTCGGACTAGCGGGTCCGGGGAGCTGTTTTTT; CDR3: CASSEPRTSGSGELFF
V: TRBV4-2; size: few; J: TRBJ2-1; D: TRBD2; DNA: TGTGCCAGCACCAACTTGTGGGAACTAGCGGGTGAGCAGTTCTTC; CDR3: CASTNLWELAGEQFF
V: TRBV7-2; size: .; J: TRBJ2-1; D: .; DNA: TGTGCCAGCAGCTTGCCCTTCCGGGTCAGTGAGCAGTTCTTC; CDR3: CASSLPFRVSEQFF
V: TRBV19; size: .; J: TRBJ2-7; D: TRBD1; DNA: TGTGCCAGTAGCGGGACAGGGAGTCACGAGCAGTACTTC; CDR3: CASSGTGSHEQYF
V: TRBV3-1/TRBV3-2; size: .; J: TRBJ2-7; D: .; DNA: TGTGCCAGCAGCCGTACGGGGTGGTACGAGCAGTACTTC; CDR3: CASSRTGWYEQYF
V: TRBV5-5; size: .; J: TRBJ2-5; D: TRBD1; DNA: TGTGCCAGCAGCTTGGGAGGGGGCTGGGAGACCCAGTACTTC; CDR3: CASSLGGGWETQYF
V: TRBV7-2; size: .; J: TRBJ2-1; D: TRBD2; DNA: TGTGCCAGCCGACCCGGGACTAAGTATAATGAGCAGTTCTTC; CDR3: CASRPGTKYNEQFF
V: TRBV28; size: .; J: TRBJ2-7; D: TRBD1; DNA: TGTGCCAGCAGCCCCGGGACAGGGGCACTGCAGTACTTC; CDR3: CASSPGTGALQYF
V: TRBV6-5; size: .; J: TRBJ1-5; D: .; DNA: TGTGCCAGCAGCCCAGGGGGCAATCAGCCCCAGCATTTT; CDR3: CASSPGGNQPQHF
V: TRBV6-1; size: once; J: TRBJ1-6; D: .; DNA: TGTGCCAGCAGTGAAGCCGGGAAGATAAATTCACCCCTCCACTTT; CDR3: CASSEAGKINSPLHF
V: TRBV5-1; size: once; J: TRBJ2-3; D: TRBD2; DNA: TGCGCCAGCAGTTTCCCACAGGCGGGGGGGCATCAAGATACGCAGTATTTT; CDR3: CASSFPQAGGHQDTQYF
V: TRBV7-9; size: .; J: TRBJ2-2; D: .; DNA: TGTGCCTCCGAGGGCTTCAACGGGGAGCTGTTTTTT; CDR3: CASEGFNGELFF
V: TRBV10-1; size: .; J: TRBJ2-1; D: TRBD2; DNA: TGCGCCAGCAGTGATGCGGGAGAAAGGAATGAGCAGTTCTTC; CDR3: CASSDAGERNEQFF
V: TRBV12-5; size: .; J: TRBJ2-2; D: .; DNA: TGTGCTAGTGGTCCCCTCACGGGGGCGAACACCGGGGAGCTGTTTTTT; CDR3: CASGPLTGANTGELFF
V: TRBV2; size: once; J: TRBJ1-2; D: .; DNA: TGTGCCAGCAGTGAAGAGCCCTATGGCTACACCTTC; CDR3: CASSEEPYGYTF
V: TRBV7-8; size: .; J: TRBJ1-2; D: .; DNA: TGTGCCAGCAGCTTAGGGCCAGTAACTAACTATGGCTACACCTTC; CDR3: CASSLGPVTNYGYTF
V: TRBV7-3; size: .; J: TRBJ1-1; D: .; DNA: TGTGCCAGCAGCCCGAACAGGAACACTGAAGCTTTCTTT; CDR3: CASSPNRNTEAFF
V: TRBV3-1/TRBV3-2; size: .; J: TRBJ2-2; D: .; DNA: TGTGCCAGCAGCCAAGATTCAGGGACCGGGGAGCTGTTTTTT; CDR3: CASSQDSGTGELFF
V: TRBV12-3/TRBV12-4; size: .; J: TRBJ1-1; D: .; DNA: TGTGCCAGCAGCCTAAGCGCGGGTCTTGAATCTTTCTTT; CDR3: CASSLSAGLESFF
V: TRBV5-1; size: .; J: TRBJ2-3; D: TRBD2; DNA: TGCGCCAGCAGCTTGTTAGCGGGAGCAGAGGGAGATACGCAGTATTTT; CDR3: CASSLLAGAEGDTQYF
V: TRBV13; size: .; J: TRBJ2-2; D: .; DNA: TGTGCCAGCAGCCCTCGGGCCGGGGAGCTGTTTTTT; CDR3: CASSPRAGELFF
V: TRBV18; size: .; J: TRBJ1-2; D: .; DNA: TGTGCCAGCTCACCCGGACCCCGGGACATCTACTATGGCTACACCTTC; CDR3: CASSPGPRDIYYGYTF
V: TRBV2; size: .; J: TRBJ1-6; D: .; DNA: TGTGCCAGCAGAGCCGCCGGGAGCTCCTATAATTCACCCCTCCACTTT; CDR3: CASRAAGSSYNSPLHF
V: TRBV19; size: .; J: TRBJ2-5; D: TRBD2; DNA: TGTGCCAGTGGAGGGACTAGCGGGGGGGAGACCCAGTACTTC; CDR3: CASGGTSGGETQYF
V: TRBV11-2; size: .; J: TRBJ2-2; D: TRBD2; DNA: TGTGCCAGCAGCACTCTCCTAGCGGGAGGTACCGGGGAGCTGTTTTTT; CDR3: CASSTLLAGGTGELFF
V: TRBV30; size: .; J: TRBJ1-1; D: .; DNA: TGTGCCTGGAGTGTACAGGGCAACACTGAAGCTTTCTTT; CDR3: CAWSVQGNTEAFF
V: TRBV27; size: .; J: TRBJ1-2; D: .; DNA: TGTGCCAGCAGTACTAGGACGTTTAAGGGCTACACCTTC; CDR3: CASSTRTFKGYTF
V: TRBV5-6; size: .; J: TRBJ2-2; D: TRBD1; DNA: TGTGCCAGCAGACGATGGCGGCGACAGGGGGCTTGGACCGGGGAGCTGTTTTTT; CDR3: CASRRWRRQGAWTGELFF